The 8 T cell receptor beta chains below all came from one sample that was sequenced in a study of siplizumab effects on memory and regulatory T cells. The table came from immunoSEQ multiplex PCR; TCRdb's copy has only in-frame clones and leaves some out. Here the sample spans approximately 110,000 clones, approximately 90% being singletons. Sequenced sample: Tregs sorted from blood. The source of these receptors is a human donor in good health.

The V and J genes are TRBV5-4 and TRBJ1-6, with TRBD1 as a possible D gene (6 bases). The CDR3 consists of 17 residues. V was trimmed by 4 bases and J by 0 bases, leaving 14 bases between them. The germline V gene encodes CDR1 SGHNT and CDR2 YYREEE (reference sequence). The DNA for the CDR3 is TGTGCCAGCAGCCCGGGGGGGCGCAGCTCCTATAATTCACCCCTCCACTTT. Translation: CASSPGGRSSYNSPLHF. Filled out from reference TRBV5-4 and TRBJ1-6, the complete variable domain reads ETGVTQSPTHLIKTRGQQVTLRCSSQSGHNTVSWYQQALGQGPQFIFQYYREEENGRGNFPPRFSGLQFPNYSSELNVNALELDDSALYLCASSPGGRSSYNSPLHFGNGTRLTVT.

In its sample, this clone was seen once. The chain recombines TRBV10-3 with TRBJ1-5; D remains unclear. V lost 2 bases and J lost 7, with 15 bases in between. Per the germline V gene, CDR1 is ENHRY and CDR2 is SYGVKD. The CDR3 extends over 15 amino acids. CDR3 region: CAISEGITVGQPQHF. The CDR3 coding sequence is TGTGCCATCAGTGAGGGTATCACGGTGGGGCAGCCCCAGCATTTT.

The chain links TRBV6-1 to TRBJ2-7; 10 bases line up with TRBD1. Looked up from germline, CDR1 is MNHNS and CDR2 is SASEGT. This CDR3 is 14 amino acids long. J lost 5 bases, V lost 6 bases, and 7 bases had no gene match. CDR3 sequence reads: CASSPGTGAHEQYF. In DNA, the CDR3 is TGTGCCAGCAGCCCCGGGACAGGGGCTCACGAGCAGTACTTC.

This chain joins TRBV27 and TRBJ2-1, with a tentative D call TRBD1 (5 bases). The germline V gene encodes CDR1 MNHEY and CDR2 SMNVEV (reference sequence). Trimming shortened V by 6 bases and J by 7 bases, and 16 bases separated the two germline ends. The CDR3 runs to 14 residues. The DNA of the CDR3 is TGTGCCAGCAGCAGGGTGAGTGACTGGAATGAGCAGTTCTTC. It translates to CASSRVSDWNEQFF.

V gene TRBV9 combines with J gene TRBJ1-2; TRBD1 matches 7 bases. Looked up from germline, CDR1 is SGDLS and CDR2 is YYNGEE. Trimming removed 2 bases from V and 4 bases from J; junction bases left unmatched: 8. The CDR3 extends over 15 amino acids. CDR3 in DNA: TGTGCCAGCAGCGTTGACAGGGAACCATCCTATGGCTACACCTTC. Translated: CASSVDREPSYGYTF.

The chain recombines TRBV6-6 with TRBJ2-1; 8 nucleotides line up with TRBD1. This CDR3 comprises 12 residues. V lost 10 bases and J lost 9; bases outside the gene matches: 8. Germline CDR1 MNHNY, CDR2 SVGAGI (reference sequence). The CDR3 here is CATGQGGFEQFF. CDR3 in DNA: TGTGCCACCGGACAGGGAGGATTTGAGCAGTTCTTC.

The chain uses TRBV6-1 and TRBJ1-2, with 7 bases lining up with TRBD1. This CDR3 contains 13 residues. Germline CDR1 and CDR2: MNHNS and SASEGT. V lost 5 bases to trimming and J lost 6 bases; unmatched junction nucleotides: 6. The CDR3 spells CASSFDRVHGYTF. The CDR3 region has the DNA TGTGCCAGCAGTTTCGACAGGGTGCATGGCTACACCTTC.

The chain links TRBV27 to TRBJ2-3, with TRBD1 matching 8 bases. CDR1 and CDR2 from the germline V gene are MNHEY and SMNVEV (reference sequence). Trimming cost V 3 bases and J 2 bases; bases outside gene matches: 4. The CDR3 consists of 15 residues. Written as DNA, the CDR3 is TGTGCCAGCAGTTTTGCGGGACAGGTCACAGATACGCAGTATTTT. It translates to CASSFAGQVTDTQYF.